This TCR beta chain was captured by sequencing in a study of follicular helper T cells after annual influenza vaccination. Study in general: After each seasonal flu vaccination, blood came on days 0, 7 and 28. Whole-study results and caveats: Successive annual vaccinations recalled a recurrent oligoclonal ICOS+CD38+ cTfh response with influenza-specific clonotypes.

The time point was: 2014-2015 season, pre-vaccination. This CDR3 is built from 18 residues. Germline V gives CDR1 KGHSH, CDR2 LQKENI. V was shortened by 1 base and J by 2 bases, with 18 bases between the two germline ends. Profiling relied on immunoSEQ multiplex PCR, and the TCRdb table lists in-frame clones only, not all of them. The sample lists 27,000 or so clones; approximately 80% were seen once. For this clone: The antigen remains unidentified.

Sequenced material: CXCR5+ CD38- circulating T follicular helper cells from blood, taken on the day of influenza vaccination. As for subset: circulating Tfh, non-naive CD4+CXCR5+PD-1+ (ICOS+CD38+ or ICOS-CD38-). The clonotype originates from an adult who received the influenza vaccine. J is TRBJ1-3 and V is TRBV18, with D perhaps matching TRBD1 (5 bases). CDR3: CASSPLGTSAGAGNTIYF. The CDR3 DNA reads TGTGCCAGCTCACCACTCGGAACGTCAGCGGGGGCTGGAAACACCATATATTTT.